This T cell receptor (beta chain) is from a study of blood T cell repertoires in COVID-19. Overall study: Italy, Spain and the United States were the sources of the convalescent and acute COVID-19 samples. The cDNA or gDNA used as material had been derived from T cells, B-cell-depleted T cells, or PBMCs.

The CDR3 has 16 amino acids. V lost 5 bases and J lost 3; bases outside the gene matches: 10. Germline V CDR1 and CDR2: SEHNR, FQNEAQ (reference sequence). Per the original methods: Amplification from reference gene primers served as the basis for estimated nucleated cell counts. Repertoires were generated with immunoSEQ multiplex PCR, while TCRdb's copy carries only in-frame clones and drops some. V and J calls and clone size are those listed in that table; D and trimming were worked out from the DNA. Here the sample spans some 350,000 clones, around 91% being singletons. Sequencing was done on a sample of peripheral blood. This chain uses TRBV7-9 with TRBJ2-7; 10 bases line up with TRBD2. The TCR originated in a woman between 18 and 29 years old who had recovered from COVID-19. CDR3 sequence (DNA): TGTGCCAGCAGCAGAAGCGGGAGGGCTAGGGGCTACGAGCAGTACGTC. Protein: CASSRSGRARGYEQYV.